This T cell receptor (beta chain) came from a study of T cell responses to AZD1222 COVID-19 vaccine. Study outcomes and limitations: Without day 14 samples, only post-peak T cell repertoires were studied. Rises in breadth and depth of Spike-specific TCRs came after two AZD1222 doses. Clonal diversity was possibly underestimated; the donors were predominantly white British and more often female. Among spike-specific TCRs, nearly half reportedly target unmutated variant regions.

Method: immunoSEQ multiplex PCR; TCRdb's copy keeps in-frame clones and lacks some. This table holds 130,000 or so clones, over 75% found once. The CDR3 loop spans 15 amino acids. Trimming cost V 6 bases and J 10 bases, with 24 bases left between them. The germline CDR1 and CDR2 sequences are MNHEY and SMNVEV (reference sequence). About this clone: Its antigen is as yet unknown.

Sample: peripheral blood, taken on day 0 of AZD1222 vaccination. The chain carries TRBV27 and TRBJ1-1, with D perhaps TRBD1 (5 bases). This receptor was identified in an adult in good health. The CDR3 bases are TGTGCCAGCAGCTCCCACCGGGACCCCCTTGTGCGAGCTTTCTTT. The encoded protein is CASSSHRDPLVRAFF.